This TCR beta chain was observed in a study of blood T cell repertoires in COVID-19. Repertoires were generated with immunoSEQ multiplex PCR, while TCRdb's copy carries only in-frame clones and drops some. The table has 300,000 or so clones, around 87% seen once. The germline V and J ends were trimmed by 0 bases and 5 bases, with 16 bases remaining between them. CDR3 length: 16 amino acids. The V gene's germline CDR1 is SGHAT and CDR2 FQNNGV. The gene calls are TRBV11-2 and TRBJ1-2, with a tentative D call TRBD1 (5 bases). Material for sequencing was peripheral blood. The sequence derives from an older man with acute or convalescent COVID-19. CDR3 residues: CASSLDTWGEIYGYTF. The CDR3 DNA reads as TGTGCCAGCAGCTTAGATACCTGGGGGGAAATTTATGGCTACACCTTC.